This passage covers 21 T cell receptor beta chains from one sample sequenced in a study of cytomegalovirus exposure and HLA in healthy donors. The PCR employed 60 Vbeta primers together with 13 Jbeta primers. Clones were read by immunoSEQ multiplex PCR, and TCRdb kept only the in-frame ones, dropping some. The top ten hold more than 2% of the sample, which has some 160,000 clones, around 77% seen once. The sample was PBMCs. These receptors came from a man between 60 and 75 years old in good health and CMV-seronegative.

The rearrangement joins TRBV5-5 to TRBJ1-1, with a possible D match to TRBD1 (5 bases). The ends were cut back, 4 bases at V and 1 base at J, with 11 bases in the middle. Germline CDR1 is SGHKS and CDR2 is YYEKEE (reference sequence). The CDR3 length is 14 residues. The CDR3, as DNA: TGTGCCAGCAGCCTGACAGACGAGAACACTGAAGCTTTCTTT. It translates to CASSLTDENTEAFF.

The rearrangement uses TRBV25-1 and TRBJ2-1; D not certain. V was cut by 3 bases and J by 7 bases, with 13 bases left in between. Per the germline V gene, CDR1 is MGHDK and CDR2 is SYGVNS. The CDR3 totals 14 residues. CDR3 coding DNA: TGTGCCAGCAGTGATATCAGGCTCGTTAATGAGCAGTTCTTC. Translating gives CASSDIRLVNEQFF.

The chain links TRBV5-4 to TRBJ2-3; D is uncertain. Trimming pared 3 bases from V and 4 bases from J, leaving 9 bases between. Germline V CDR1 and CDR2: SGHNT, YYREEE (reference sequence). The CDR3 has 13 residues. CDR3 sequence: CASSSPAADTQYF. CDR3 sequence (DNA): TGTGCCAGCAGCTCCCCTGCGGCAGATACGCAGTATTTT.

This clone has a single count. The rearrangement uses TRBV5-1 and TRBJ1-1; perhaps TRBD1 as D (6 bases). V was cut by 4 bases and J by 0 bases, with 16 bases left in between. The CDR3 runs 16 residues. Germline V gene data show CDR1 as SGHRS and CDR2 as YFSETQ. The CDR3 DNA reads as TGCGCCAGCAGCGATTCGGGGGGGCCATTGAACACTGAAGCTTTCTTT. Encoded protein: CASSDSGGPLNTEAFF.

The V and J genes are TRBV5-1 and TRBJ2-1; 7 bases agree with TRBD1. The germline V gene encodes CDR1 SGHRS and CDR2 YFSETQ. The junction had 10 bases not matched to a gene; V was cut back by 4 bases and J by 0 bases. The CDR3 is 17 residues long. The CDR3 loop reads CASSLPGQRLSYNEQFF. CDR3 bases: TGCGCCAGCAGCCTCCCGGGACAGAGACTCTCCTACAATGAGCAGTTCTTC.

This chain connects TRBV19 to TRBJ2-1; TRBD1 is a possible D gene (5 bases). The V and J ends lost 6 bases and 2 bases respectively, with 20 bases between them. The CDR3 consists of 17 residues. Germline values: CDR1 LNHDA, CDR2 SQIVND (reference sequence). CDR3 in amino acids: CASSPKWGRAPYNEQFF. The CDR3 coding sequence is TGTGCCAGTAGCCCTAAATGGGGCCGGGCGCCCTACAATGAGCAGTTCTTC.

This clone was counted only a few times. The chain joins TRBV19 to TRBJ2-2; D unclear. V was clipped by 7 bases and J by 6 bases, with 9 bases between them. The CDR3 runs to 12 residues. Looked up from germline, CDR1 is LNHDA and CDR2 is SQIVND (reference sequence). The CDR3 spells CASTLFPGELFF. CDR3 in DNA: TGTGCCAGTACCCTATTCCCCGGGGAGCTGTTTTTT.

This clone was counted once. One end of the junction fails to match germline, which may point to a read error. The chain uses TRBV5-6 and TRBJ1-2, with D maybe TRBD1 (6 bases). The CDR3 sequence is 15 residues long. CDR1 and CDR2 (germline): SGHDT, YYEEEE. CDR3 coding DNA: TGTGCCAGCAGCTCCGTTCCTTCAGGGGCCGGTGGCTACCCCTTC. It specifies CASSSVPSGAGGYPF.

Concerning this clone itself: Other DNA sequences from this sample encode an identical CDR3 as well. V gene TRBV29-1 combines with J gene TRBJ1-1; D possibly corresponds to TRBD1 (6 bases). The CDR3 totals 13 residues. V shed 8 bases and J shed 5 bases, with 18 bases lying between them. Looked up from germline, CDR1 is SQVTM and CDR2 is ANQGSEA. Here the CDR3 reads CSTSPQGGTEAFF. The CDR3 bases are TGCAGCACTAGCCCACAGGGAGGGACTGAAGCTTTCTTT.

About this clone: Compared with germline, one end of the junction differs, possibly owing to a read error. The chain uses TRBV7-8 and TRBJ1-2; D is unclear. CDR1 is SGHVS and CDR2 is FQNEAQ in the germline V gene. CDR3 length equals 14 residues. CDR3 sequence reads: CASSLALTDYGYPF. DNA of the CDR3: TGTGCCAGCAGCTTAGCGCTAACAGACTATGGCTACCCCTTC.

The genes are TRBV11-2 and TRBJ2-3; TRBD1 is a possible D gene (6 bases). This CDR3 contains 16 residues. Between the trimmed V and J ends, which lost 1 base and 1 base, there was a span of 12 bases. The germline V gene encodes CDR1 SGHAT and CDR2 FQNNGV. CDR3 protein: CASSLAGEGGTDTQYF. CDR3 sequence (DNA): TGTGCCAGCAGCTTAGCAGGGGAAGGAGGCACAGATACGCAGTATTTT.

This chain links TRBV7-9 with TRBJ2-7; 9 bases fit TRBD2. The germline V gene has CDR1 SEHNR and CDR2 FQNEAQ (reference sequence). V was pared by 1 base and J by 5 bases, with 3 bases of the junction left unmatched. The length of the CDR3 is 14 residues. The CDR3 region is CASSLGGLANEQYF. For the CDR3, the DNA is TGTGCCAGCAGCTTAGGCGGACTAGCGAACGAGCAGTACTTC.

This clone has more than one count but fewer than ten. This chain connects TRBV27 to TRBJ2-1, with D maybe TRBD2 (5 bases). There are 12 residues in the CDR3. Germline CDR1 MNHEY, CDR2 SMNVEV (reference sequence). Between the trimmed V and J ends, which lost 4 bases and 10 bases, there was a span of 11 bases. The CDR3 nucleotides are TGTGCCAGCAGTTCCCCGGGGTGGGAGCAGTTCTTC. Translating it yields CASSSPGWEQFF.

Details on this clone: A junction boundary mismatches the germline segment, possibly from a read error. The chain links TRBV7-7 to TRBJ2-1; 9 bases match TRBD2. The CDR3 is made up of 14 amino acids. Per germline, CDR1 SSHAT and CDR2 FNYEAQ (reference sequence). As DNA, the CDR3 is TGTGCTAGCAGCTTAGGGCGGGGGGGCGATGAGCAGTTCTTC. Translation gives CASSLGRGGDEQFF. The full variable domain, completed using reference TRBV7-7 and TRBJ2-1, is GAGVSQSPRYKVTKRGQDVTLRCDPISSHATLYWYQQALGQGPEFLTYFNYEAQPDKSGLPSDRFSAERPEGSISTLTIQRTEQRDSAMYRCASSLGRGGDEQFFGPGTRLTVL.

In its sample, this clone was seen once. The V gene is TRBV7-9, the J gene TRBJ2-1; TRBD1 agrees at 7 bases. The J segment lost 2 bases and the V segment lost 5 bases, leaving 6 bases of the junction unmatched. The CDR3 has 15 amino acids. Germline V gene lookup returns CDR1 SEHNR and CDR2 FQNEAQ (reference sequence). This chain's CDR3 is CASSPTGTAYNEQFF. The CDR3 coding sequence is TGTGCCAGCAGCCCGACCGGGACAGCCTACAATGAGCAGTTCTTC. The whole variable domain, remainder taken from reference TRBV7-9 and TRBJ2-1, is DTGVSQNPRHKITKRGQNVTFRCDPISEHNRLYWYRQTLGQGPEFLTYFQNEAQLEKSRLLSDRFSAERPKGSFSTLEIQRTEQGDSAMYLCASSPTGTAYNEQFFGPGTRLTVL.

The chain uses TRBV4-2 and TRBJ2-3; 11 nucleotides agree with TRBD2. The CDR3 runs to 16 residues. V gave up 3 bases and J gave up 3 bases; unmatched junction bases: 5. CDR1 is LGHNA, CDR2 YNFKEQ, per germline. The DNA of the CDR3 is TGTGCCAGCAGCCACCTACTAGCGGGAGAGACAGATACGCAGTATTTT. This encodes CASSHLLAGETDTQYF.

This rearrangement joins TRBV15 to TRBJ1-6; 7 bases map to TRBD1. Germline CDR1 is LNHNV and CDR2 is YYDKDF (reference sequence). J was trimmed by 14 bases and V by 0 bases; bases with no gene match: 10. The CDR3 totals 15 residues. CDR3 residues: CATSRDRSPGGSLHF. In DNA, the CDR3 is TGTGCCACCAGCAGAGATCGAAGCCCAGGGGGATCCCTCCACTTT.

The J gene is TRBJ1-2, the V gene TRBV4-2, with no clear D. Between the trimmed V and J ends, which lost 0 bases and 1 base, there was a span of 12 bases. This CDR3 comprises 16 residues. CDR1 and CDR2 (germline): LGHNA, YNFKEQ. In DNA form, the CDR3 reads TGTGCCAGCAGCCAAGAAGGAGGGTTGGGTAACTATGGCTACACCTTC. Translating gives CASSQEGGLGNYGYTF.

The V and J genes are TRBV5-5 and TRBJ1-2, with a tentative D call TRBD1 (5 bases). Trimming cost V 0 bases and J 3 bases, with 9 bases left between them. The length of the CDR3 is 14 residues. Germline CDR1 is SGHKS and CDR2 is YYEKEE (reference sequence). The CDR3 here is CASSLEGTHYGYTF. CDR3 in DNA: TGTGCCAGCAGCTTGGAAGGGACTCACTATGGCTACACCTTC. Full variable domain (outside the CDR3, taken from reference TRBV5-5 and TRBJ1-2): DAGVTQSPTHLIKTRGQQVTLRCSPISGHKSVSWYQQVLGQGPQFIFQYYEKEERGRGNFPDRFSARQFPNYSSELNVNALLLGDSALYLCASSLEGTHYGYTFGSGTRLTVV.

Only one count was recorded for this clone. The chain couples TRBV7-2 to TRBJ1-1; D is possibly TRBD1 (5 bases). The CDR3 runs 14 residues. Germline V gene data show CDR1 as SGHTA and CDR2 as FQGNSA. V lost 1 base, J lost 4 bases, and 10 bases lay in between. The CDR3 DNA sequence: TGTGCCAGCAGCTTAGGCAGGGATAGCACTGAAGCTTTCTTT. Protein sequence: CASSLGRDSTEAFF. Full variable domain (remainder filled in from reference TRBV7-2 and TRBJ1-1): GAGVSQSPSNKVTEKGKDVELRCDPISGHTALYWYRQSLGQGLEFLIYFQGNSAPDKSGLPSDRFSAERTGGSVSTLTIQRTQQEDSAVYLCASSLGRDSTEAFFGQGTRLTVV.

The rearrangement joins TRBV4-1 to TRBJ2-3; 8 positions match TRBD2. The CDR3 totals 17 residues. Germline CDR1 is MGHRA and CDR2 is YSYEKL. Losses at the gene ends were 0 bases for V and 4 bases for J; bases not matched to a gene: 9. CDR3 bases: TGCGCCAGCAGCCAAGAGGTGCAGCGGGAGTTCTCAGATACGCAGTATTTT. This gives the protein CASSQEVQREFSDTQYF.